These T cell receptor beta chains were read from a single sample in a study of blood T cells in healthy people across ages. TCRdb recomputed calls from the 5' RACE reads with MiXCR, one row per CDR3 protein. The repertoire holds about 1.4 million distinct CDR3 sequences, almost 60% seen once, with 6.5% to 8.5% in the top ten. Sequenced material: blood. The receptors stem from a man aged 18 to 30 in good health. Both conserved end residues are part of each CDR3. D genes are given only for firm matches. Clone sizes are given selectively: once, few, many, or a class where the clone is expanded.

CDR3aa: CASSQEVDHHAYEQYF
CDR3nt: TGTGCCAGCAGCCAAGAAGTGGACCACCATGCCTACGAGCAGTACTTC
abundance: few
j_gene: TRBJ2-7
v_gene: TRBV4-2
d_gene: .

CDR3aa: CASSQEQGLNQPQHF
CDR3nt: TGCGCCAGCAGCCAAGAGCAGGGCCTGAATCAGCCCCAGCATTTT
abundance: .
j_gene: TRBJ1-5
v_gene: TRBV4-1
d_gene: .

CDR3aa: CASSQGQGPQPQHF
CDR3nt: TGTGCCAGCAGCCAAGGTCAGGGCCCTCAGCCCCAGCATTTT
abundance: .
j_gene: TRBJ1-5
v_gene: TRBV7-2
d_gene: .

CDR3aa: CSAGLPSGGAEKTQYF
CDR3nt: TGCAGTGCTGGACTTCCTAGCGGGGGGGCCGAAAAGACCCAGTACTTC
abundance: few
j_gene: TRBJ2-5
v_gene: TRBV20-1
d_gene: TRBD2

CDR3aa: CASSQSRTSPLHF
CDR3nt: TGCGCCAGCAGCCAATCAAGGACTTCACCCCTCCACTTT
abundance: .
j_gene: TRBJ1-6
v_gene: TRBV4-3
d_gene: .

CDR3aa: CASSLMLSVAGGPSYEQYF
CDR3nt: TGTGCCAGCAGCTTAATGTTATCGGTAGCGGGGGGCCCCTCCTACGAGCAGTACTTC
abundance: .
j_gene: TRBJ2-7
v_gene: TRBV7-2
d_gene: TRBD2

CDR3aa: CATSRDRGGNYGYTF
CDR3nt: TGTGCCACCAGCAGAGATCGGGGGGGGAACTATGGCTACACCTTC
abundance: .
j_gene: TRBJ1-2
v_gene: TRBV15
d_gene: .

CDR3aa: CSVFLYLDSSKVYGYTF
CDR3nt: TGCAGCGTATTTCTATATTTGGACTCCAGTAAGGTCTATGGCTACACCTTC
abundance: .
j_gene: TRBJ1-2
v_gene: TRBV29-1
d_gene: .

CDR3aa: CASSQAQGLNTEAFF
CDR3nt: TGCGCCAGCAGCCAAGCCCAGGGATTGAACACTGAAGCTTTCTTT
abundance: few
j_gene: TRBJ1-1
v_gene: TRBV4-1
d_gene: .

CDR3aa: CASSPGLAGSTDTQYF
CDR3nt: TGTGCCAGCAGCCCCGGTCTAGCGGGTTCCACAGATACGCAGTATTTT
abundance: .
j_gene: TRBJ2-3
v_gene: TRBV14
d_gene: TRBD2

CDR3aa: CASSRTIHEQYF
CDR3nt: TGTGCCAGCAGCCGGACGATCCACGAGCAGTACTTC
abundance: .
j_gene: TRBJ2-7
v_gene: TRBV7-9
d_gene: .

CDR3aa: CSVDGHEKLFF
CDR3nt: TGCAGCGTTGACGGACATGAAAAACTGTTTTTT
abundance: .
j_gene: TRBJ1-4
v_gene: TRBV29-1
d_gene: .

CDR3aa: CASSPPIQETQYF
CDR3nt: TGTGCCAGCAGCCCGCCGATCCAAGAGACCCAGTACTTC
abundance: few
j_gene: TRBJ2-5
v_gene: TRBV5-6
d_gene: .

CDR3aa: CASSLVETGIYGYTF
CDR3nt: TGTGCCAGCAGTTTAGTGGAGACAGGGATCTATGGCTACACCTTC
abundance: .
j_gene: TRBJ1-2
v_gene: TRBV27
d_gene: TRBD1

CDR3aa: CASSKYRDLNTEAFF
CDR3nt: TGTGCCAGCAGCAAATACAGGGACCTGAACACTGAAGCTTTCTTT
abundance: .
j_gene: TRBJ1-1
v_gene: TRBV2
d_gene: .

CDR3aa: CSALAEENGLWNSPLHF
CDR3nt: TGCAGTGCTTTGGCCGAGGAGAATGGCTTGTGGAATTCACCCCTCCACTTT
abundance: .
j_gene: TRBJ1-6
v_gene: TRBV20-1
d_gene: .

CDR3aa: CSVVLGTSTDTQYF
CDR3nt: TGCAGCGTTGTTTTAGGAACTAGCACAGATACGCAGTATTTT
abundance: .
j_gene: TRBJ2-3
v_gene: TRBV29-1
d_gene: .

CDR3aa: CASNPSVNTEAFF
CDR3nt: TGTGCCAGCAATCCCTCTGTGAACACTGAAGCTTTCTTT
abundance: .
j_gene: TRBJ1-1
v_gene: TRBV12-3/TRBV12-4
d_gene: .

CDR3aa: CASSYSVEQPQHF
CDR3nt: TGTGCCAGCAGTTACTCTGTGGAGCAGCCCCAGCATTTT
abundance: .
j_gene: TRBJ1-5
v_gene: TRBV6-5
d_gene: .

CDR3aa: CASSLAAPGAFF
CDR3nt: TGTGCCAGCAGTTTAGCGGCCCCGGGAGCTTTCTTT
abundance: .
j_gene: TRBJ1-1
v_gene: TRBV12-3/TRBV12-4
d_gene: .

CDR3aa: CASSVYQPGYEETQYF
CDR3nt: TGTGCCAGCAGCGTTTACCAACCAGGGTATGAAGAGACCCAGTACTTC
abundance: once
j_gene: TRBJ2-5
v_gene: TRBV7-7
d_gene: .

CDR3aa: CASSPTTGTANYGYTF
CDR3nt: TGTGCCAGCAGCCCGACCACCGGGACAGCAAACTATGGCTACACCTTC
abundance: few
j_gene: TRBJ1-2
v_gene: TRBV12-3/TRBV12-4
d_gene: TRBD1

CDR3aa: CASSLGPRGASYEQYF
CDR3nt: TGTGCCAGCAGTTTAGGTCCAAGAGGGGCTTCGTACGAGCAGTACTTC
abundance: .
j_gene: TRBJ2-7
v_gene: TRBV28
d_gene: .

CDR3aa: CSVDGEGGYTF
CDR3nt: TGCAGCGTTGACGGGGAGGGCGGCTACACCTTC
abundance: few
j_gene: TRBJ1-2
v_gene: TRBV29-1
d_gene: .

CDR3aa: CASSQDLSNGELFF
CDR3nt: TGTGCCAGCAGCCAAGATTTAAGCAATGGGGAGCTGTTTTTT
abundance: .
j_gene: TRBJ2-2
v_gene: TRBV3-1
d_gene: .

CDR3aa: CASSLVVVPPTDTQYF
CDR3nt: TGTGCCAGCAGCTTAGTCGTAGTACCGCCGACAGATACGCAGTATTTT
abundance: .
j_gene: TRBJ2-3
v_gene: TRBV7-2
d_gene: .

CDR3aa: CSAPTGLRAQETQYF
CDR3nt: TGCAGTGCACCAACAGGACTTCGGGCCCAAGAGACCCAGTACTTC
abundance: .
j_gene: TRBJ2-5
v_gene: TRBV20-1
d_gene: .

CDR3aa: CATSRDDRLARTREQFF
CDR3nt: TGTGCCACCAGCAGAGATGATAGGCTAGCGAGGACAAGGGAGCAGTTCTTC
abundance: .
j_gene: TRBJ2-1
v_gene: TRBV15
d_gene: .

CDR3aa: CASSPLWTASTDTQYF
CDR3nt: TGTGCCAGCAGCCCCCTCTGGACGGCTAGCACAGATACGCAGTATTTT
abundance: .
j_gene: TRBJ2-3
v_gene: TRBV6-5
d_gene: .

CDR3aa: CASSVAGYGYQTYNEQFF
CDR3nt: TGTGCCAGCAGCGTAGCGGGTTATGGCTACCAAACGTACAATGAGCAGTTCTTC
abundance: .
j_gene: TRBJ2-1
v_gene: TRBV9
d_gene: .

CDR3aa: CASSPRLGQGEQFF
CDR3nt: TGCGCCAGCAGCCCTCGCCTCGGACAGGGTGAGCAGTTCTTC
abundance: once
j_gene: TRBJ2-1
v_gene: TRBV4-1
d_gene: TRBD1

CDR3aa: CASSLMNRAFYGYTF
CDR3nt: TGTGCCAGCAGCTTAATGAACCGGGCCTTTTATGGCTACACCTTC
abundance: .
j_gene: TRBJ1-2
v_gene: TRBV7-9
d_gene: .

CDR3aa: CATSSDRAINEKLFF
CDR3nt: TGTGCCACCAGCAGCGACAGGGCGATCAATGAAAAACTGTTTTTT
abundance: .
j_gene: TRBJ1-4
v_gene: TRBV15
d_gene: TRBD1

CDR3aa: CASSGTLAGNYGYTF
CDR3nt: TGTGCCAGCAGTGGGACTCTCGCCGGCAACTATGGCTACACCTTC
abundance: few
j_gene: TRBJ1-2
v_gene: TRBV6-5
d_gene: .

CDR3aa: CSAQWSYEQYF
CDR3nt: TGCAGTGCTCAGTGGTCCTACGAGCAGTACTTC
abundance: .
j_gene: TRBJ2-7
v_gene: TRBV20-1
d_gene: .

CDR3aa: CSAIPSGTNFADYGYTF
CDR3nt: TGCAGTGCTATTCCTTCCGGGACCAACTTCGCTGACTATGGCTACACCTTC
abundance: few
j_gene: TRBJ1-2
v_gene: TRBV20-1
d_gene: .

CDR3aa: CASGWQNTGTSGEETQYF
CDR3nt: TGTGCTAGTGGTTGGCAGAACACCGGGACTAGCGGGGAAGAGACCCAGTACTTC
abundance: .
j_gene: TRBJ2-5
v_gene: TRBV12-5
d_gene: TRBD2

CDR3aa: CASSPLGGPNTEAFF
CDR3nt: TGTGCCAGCAGCCCTCTCGGGGGCCCGAACACTGAAGCTTTCTTT
abundance: .
j_gene: TRBJ1-1
v_gene: TRBV7-6
d_gene: .

CDR3aa: CASSLVRIATYNEQYF
CDR3nt: TGTGCCAGCAGCTTAGTGAGGATAGCGACATACAATGAGCAGTACTTC
abundance: .
j_gene: TRBJ2-7
v_gene: TRBV11-1
d_gene: .

CDR3aa: CASSLSAGGLYEQYF
CDR3nt: TGTGCCAGCAGTTTATCAGCGGGGGGGCTTTACGAGCAGTACTTC
abundance: .
j_gene: TRBJ2-7
v_gene: TRBV27
d_gene: TRBD2

CDR3aa: CASSPMGAPKAYDIQYF
CDR3nt: TGTGCCAGCAGTCCCATGGGGGCCCCAAAAGCATACGACATTCAGTACTTC
abundance: few
j_gene: TRBJ2-4
v_gene: TRBV12-3/TRBV12-4
d_gene: .

CDR3aa: CASSLERTSGNSPLHF
CDR3nt: TGTGCCAGCAGCCTAGAGCGGACATCGGGAAATTCACCCCTCCACTTT
abundance: .
j_gene: TRBJ1-6
v_gene: TRBV4-2
d_gene: .

CDR3aa: CAISGGVTSEQFF
CDR3nt: TGTGCCATCAGTGGGGGAGTCACAAGTGAGCAGTTCTTC
abundance: .
j_gene: TRBJ2-1
v_gene: TRBV10-3
d_gene: .

CDR3aa: CGCSGSADTQYF
CDR3nt: TGCGGTTGTAGCGGGAGCGCAGATACGCAGTATTTT
abundance: .
j_gene: TRBJ2-3
v_gene: TRBV20-1
d_gene: TRBD2

CDR3aa: CSARDTLGGNSPLHF
CDR3nt: TGCAGTGCTAGAGATACGTTAGGGGGAAATTCACCCCTCCACTTT
abundance: few
j_gene: TRBJ1-6
v_gene: TRBV20-1
d_gene: .

CDR3aa: CAIRRTGGNYGYTF
CDR3nt: TGTGCCATCAGACGGACAGGGGGGAACTATGGCTACACCTTC
abundance: .
j_gene: TRBJ1-2
v_gene: TRBV10-3
d_gene: TRBD1

CDR3aa: CASSMEGTAAAESKKLFF
CDR3nt: TGTGCCAGCAGCATGGAGGGGACAGCGGCCGCGGAGTCGAAAAAACTGTTTTTT
abundance: .
j_gene: TRBJ1-4
v_gene: TRBV9
d_gene: TRBD1

CDR3aa: CASRRDRRSNQPQHF
CDR3nt: TGTGCCAGCAGGCGGGACAGGAGAAGTAATCAGCCCCAGCATTTT
abundance: .
j_gene: TRBJ1-5
v_gene: TRBV6-5
d_gene: TRBD1

CDR3aa: CALEGVADLYEQYF
CDR3nt: TGTGCCCTTGAGGGGGTAGCGGACTTATACGAGCAGTACTTC
abundance: .
j_gene: TRBJ2-7
v_gene: TRBV7-9
d_gene: .

CDR3aa: CASSQEGSLFETQYF
CDR3nt: TGCGCCAGCAGCCAAGAGGGCAGTTTGTTTGAGACCCAGTACTTC
abundance: .
j_gene: TRBJ2-5
v_gene: TRBV4-1
d_gene: .